What follows are 13 T cell receptor beta chains derived from one specimen sequenced in a study of shared clonotypes between healthy human individuals. Assay: immunoSEQ multiplex PCR; the TCRdb copy retains only in-frame clones and omits some. The table lists millions of clones, approximately 93% of them singletons, with 0.35% to 0.5% in the top ten. Sequences were obtained from naive CD4+ T cells from PBMCs. Described subset: CD45RA+ positively selected. These receptors were collected from a man in his late teens or twenties in good health. Some clones in this sample may be carry-over from other donors' samples.

V usage is TRBV4-2 and J usage is TRBJ2-3; the D gene is possibly TRBD2 (6 bases). The germline V and J ends were trimmed by 1 base and 3 bases, with 14 bases remaining between them. The CDR3 length is 16 residues. CDR1 and CDR2 from the germline V gene are LGHNA and YNFKEQ. Here the CDR3 reads CASSQGDGSGTDTQYF. DNA of the CDR3: TGTGCCAGCAGCCAAGGAGACGGGAGTGGGACAGATACGCAGTATTTT.

The V gene is TRBV2, the J gene TRBJ1-1; 10 nucleotides align to TRBD1. In germline, CDR1 is SNHLY, CDR2 FYNNEI. The CDR3 extends over 14 amino acids. With 6 bases clipped from V and 7 bases from J, the junction kept 8 bases outside the gene matches. CDR3 residues: CASSPDRGRDEAFF. Written as DNA, the CDR3 is TGTGCCAGCAGCCCTGACAGGGGGCGAGATGAAGCTTTCTTT.

The rearrangement links TRBV28 to TRBJ1-5, with D unclear. In germline, CDR1 is MDHEN, CDR2 SYDVKM. V lost 7 bases, J lost 4 bases, and 11 bases lay in between. The CDR3 loop spans 13 amino acids. The CDR3 sequence: CASTRTPNQPQHF. CDR3 nucleotide sequence: TGTGCCAGCACCCGGACTCCGAATCAGCCCCAGCATTTT.

Here the CDR3 reads CASSGEQGALEQYF. The CDR3 region has the DNA TGTGCCAGCAGTGGGGAACAGGGGGCCCTCGAGCAGTACTTC. The gene calls are TRBV2 and TRBJ2-7; 9 positions match TRBD1. The germline gives CDR1 SNHLY, CDR2 FYNNEI. The CDR3 extends over 14 amino acids. V dropped 4 bases and J dropped 6; count of bases not matched to a gene: 7. Full variable domain (missing parts from reference TRBV2 and TRBJ2-7): EPEVTQTPSHQVTQMGQEVILRCVPISNHLYFYWYRQILGQKVEFLVSFYNNEISEKSEIFDDQFSVERPDGSNFTLKIRSTKLEDSAMYFCASSGEQGALEQYFGPGTRLTVT.

The rearrangement links TRBV6-5 to TRBJ1-2, with 8 positions matching TRBD1. The V segment lost 7 bases and the J segment 8 bases; nucleotides outside the gene matches: 12. CDR3 length equals 14 residues. The germline V gene encodes CDR1 MNHEY and CDR2 SVGAGI. The CDR3 here is CASKTGQGPAGYTF. The CDR3 nucleotides read TGTGCCAGCAAAACCGGACAGGGACCGGCCGGCTACACCTTC.

This clone has only a few counts. V and J are TRBV6-1 and TRBJ2-1, with D uncertain. The CDR3 has 17 residues. Germline V gene sequence: CDR1 MNHNS, CDR2 SASEGT. The V gene lost 0 bases and the J gene lost 0 bases, with 12 bases spanning the gap. CDR3 sequence reads: CASSEAQQSSSYNEQFF. CDR3 DNA sequence: TGTGCCAGCAGTGAAGCGCAACAGTCAAGCTCCTACAATGAGCAGTTCTTC.

The rearrangement joins TRBV10-2 to TRBJ2-1, with TRBD2 identical over 11 bases. Germline V gene data show CDR1 as WSHSY and CDR2 as SAAADI. V was pared by 6 bases and J by 0 bases, with 13 bases of the junction left unmatched. This CDR3 contains 19 residues. The CDR3 bases are TGCGCCAGCAGGCCGGGGGGCTCGGGACTAGCGGCCTCCTACAATGAGCAGTTCTTC. This encodes CASRPGGSGLAASYNEQFF.

The J gene is TRBJ2-7, the V gene TRBV19; D is perhaps TRBD2 (5 bases). This CDR3 comprises 14 residues. V gave up 4 bases and J gave up 4 bases, with 14 bases separating them. Germline V gene data show CDR1 as LNHDA and CDR2 as SQIVND (reference sequence). The CDR3 nucleotides read TGTGCCAGTAGTAGACAACGGGATAGGTACGAGCAGTACTTC. This translates into CASSRQRDRYEQYF.

The chain carries TRBV15 and TRBJ2-1; possibly TRBD2 for D (5 bases). This CDR3 has 14 residues. The germline V and J ends were trimmed by 2 bases and 10 bases, with 15 bases remaining between them. Per germline, CDR1 LNHNV and CDR2 YYDKDF (reference sequence). CDR3 amino acids: CATSRTTTRLEQFF. The CDR3 nucleotides read TGTGCCACCAGCAGAACCACAACTAGGTTAGAGCAGTTCTTC.

The chain joins TRBV2 to TRBJ2-5; D remains unclear. CDR3 length: 14 amino acids. The V gene's germline CDR1 is SNHLY and CDR2 FYNNEI. V was cut by 6 bases and J by 1 base, with 12 bases left in between. The CDR3 coding sequence is TGTGCCAGCAGCCGAGAGATGGTCCAAGAGACCCAGTACTTC. This sequence encodes CASSREMVQETQYF.

The V gene is TRBV19, the J gene TRBJ1-5, with D perhaps matching TRBD1 (5 bases). The germline V gene encodes CDR1 LNHDA and CDR2 SQIVND (reference sequence). The CDR3 extends over 16 amino acids. The germline V and J ends were trimmed by 3 bases and 3 bases, with 15 bases remaining between them. CDR3 coding DNA: TGTGCCAGTAGTATGGCTACCGACAGCTTCAATCAGCCCCAGCATTTT. It codes for CASSMATDSFNQPQHF.

V usage is TRBV14 and J usage is TRBJ2-7, with D perhaps matching TRBD1 or TRBD2 (6 bases each). The CDR3 runs 14 residues. Per the germline V gene, CDR1 is SGHDN and CDR2 is FVKESK. Trimming removed 4 bases at V and 5 bases at J, with 15 bases between. This chain's CDR3 is CASSRLTGADEQYF. CDR3 nucleotides: TGTGCCAGCAGCCGCCTAACGGGGGCTGACGAGCAGTACTTC.

The chain is built from TRBV6-5 and TRBJ2-1; maybe TRBD1 (6 bases). This CDR3 region has 13 residues. Trimming pared 0 bases from V and 14 bases from J, leaving 14 bases between. From germline, CDR1 is MNHEY and CDR2 SVGAGI. CDR3 in DNA: TGTGCCAGCAGTTACTCGATAGGGGGTAGGAAGTTCTTC. It specifies CASSYSIGGRKFF.